The sample holds a few counts of the clone carrying this T cell receptor (beta chain). Its antigen is still unknown. The record originates from a study of CD8 T cells in ankylosing spondylitis. Study-wide results and limits: A number of the motif variants had already been described in reactive arthritis synovial fluid and blood. Disease-linked clones were reportedly significantly enriched in matched ankylosing spondylitis synovial fluid.

CDR3 length equals 14 residues. Germline-derived CDR1 and CDR2 are MNHEY and SVGAGI. Trimming shortened V by 2 bases and J by 6 bases, and 14 bases separated the two germline ends. Each CDR3 protein is one row after TCRdb ran MiXCR on the 5' RACE reads. The sample gives just over 300,000 distinct CDR3 sequences, about 20% of which show up once; about 4% is in the top ten. Sequencing was performed on blood, either unsorted or a sorted T cell fraction (not recorded which). The chain combines TRBV6-5 with TRBJ2-7; D gene uncertain. The TCR was taken from a female donor with ankylosing spondylitis or in good health (not recorded which). This chain's CDR3 is CASSYALEGREQYF. The CDR3 nucleotides are TGTGCCAGCAGTTACGCCCTGGAAGGCCGCGAGCAGTACTTC.